The TCR beta chain described here comes from a study of blood T cell repertoires in COVID-19. In the study overall: Sources were T cells, B-cell-depleted T cells, or PBMCs; the material itself was cDNA or gDNA.

Data came from immunoSEQ multiplex PCR; TCRdb stores just in-frame clones and leaves some out. Of about 100,000 clones in the sample, 80% to 90% are singletons; the top ten hold about 4.6%. The CDR3 is 16 residues long. V trimming: 5 bases; J trimming: 6 bases; junction bases outside the gene matches: 10. CDR1 SGHTA and CDR2 FQGNSA come from the germline V gene. The TCR comes from a human donor in a cohort sampled during active COVID-19. The J gene is TRBJ1-6, the V gene TRBV7-2, with 7 positions matching TRBD1. Sequenced: peripheral blood. This CDR3 reads CASSLTRGAGNSPLHF. The CDR3 nucleotides are TGTGCCAGCAGCCTAACCAGGGGGGCGGGTAATTCACCCCTCCACTTT.